The 21 T cell receptor beta chains below come from one sample, sequenced in a study of neurological immune-mediated disorders. TCRdb independently ran MiXCR on the 5' RACE reads; one entry per CDR3 protein. The data contain roughly 52,000 distinct CDR3 sequences, more than 3% of them singletons. Sequencing input: CD4+ T cells from blood. The source is a woman between 35 and 50 years old with multiple sclerosis.

The table lists this clonotype with many counts. The rearrangement joins TRBV7-6 to TRBJ2-1; no definite D call. CDR1 and CDR2 (germline): SGHVS, FNYEAQ. The CDR3 length is 15 residues. The ends were cut back, 1 base at V and 3 bases at J, with 10 bases in the middle. This CDR3 reads CASSLEPQIYNEQFF. DNA of the CDR3: TGTGCCAGCAGCTTAGAACCTCAGATCTACAATGAGCAGTTCTTC. Looking up the rest from reference TRBV7-6 and TRBJ2-1 gives the full variable domain: GAGVSQSPRYKVTKRGQDVALRCDPISGHVSLYWYRQALGQGPEFLTYFNYEAQQDKSGLPNDRFSAERPEGSISTLTIQRTEQRDSAMYRCASSLEPQIYNEQFFGPGTRLTVL.

In its sample, this clonotype was seen many times. The chain joins TRBV10-3 to TRBJ1-1; 10 positions match TRBD1. V was pared by 2 bases and J by 5 bases, with 2 bases of the junction left unmatched. CDR1 is ENHRY and CDR2 is SYGVKD in the germline V gene. The CDR3 is made up of 14 amino acids. Here the CDR3 reads CAISEGQGETEAFF. The CDR3 DNA sequence: TGTGCCATCAGTGAGGGACAGGGGGAAACTGAAGCTTTCTTT.

This clonotype was counted many times. The rearrangement links TRBV7-2 to TRBJ2-2, with D perhaps matching TRBD2 (6 bases). CDR1 and CDR2 from the germline V gene are SGHTA and FQGNSA. Trimming left V 3 bases short and J 4 bases short, with 9 bases between. The CDR3 covers 14 residues. The DNA of the CDR3 is TGTGCCAGCAGCTTTGGGGGGTTCACCGGGGAGCTGTTTTTT. Translated: CASSFGGFTGELFF. Using reference TRBV7-2 and TRBJ2-2 for the parts outside the CDR3, the full variable domain is GAGVSQSPSNKVTEKGKDVELRCDPISGHTALYWYRQSLGQGLEFLIYFQGNSAPDKSGLPSDRFSAERTGGSVSTLTIQRTQQEDSAVYLCASSFGGFTGELFFGEGSRLTVL.

This clonotype was detected only a few times. The rearrangement links TRBV10-2 to TRBJ1-2; 10 nucleotides agree with TRBD1. The CDR3 sequence is 14 residues long. V lost 6 bases to trimming and J lost 4 bases; unmatched junction nucleotides: 5. CDR1 and CDR2 (germline): WSHSY, SAAADI. CDR3 sequence reads: CASRTGTGVYGYTF. The CDR3 coding sequence is TGCGCCAGCAGAACCGGGACAGGGGTCTATGGCTACACCTTC.

The V call is TRBV5-1, the J call TRBJ2-7; 10 bases fit TRBD1. Germline lookup yields CDR1 SGHRS and CDR2 YFSETQ. With 2 bases clipped from V and 4 bases from J, the junction kept 6 bases outside the gene matches. The CDR3 is 15 residues long. The CDR3 coding sequence is TGCGCCAGCAGCTTCCGGGACAGGGGTCTTTACGAGCAGTACTTC. Translated, it gives CASSFRDRGLYEQYF. Filled out from reference TRBV5-1 and TRBJ2-7, the complete variable domain reads KAGVTQTPRYLIKTRGQQVTLSCSPISGHRSVSWYQQTPGQGLQFLFEYFSETQRNKGNFPGRFSGRQFSNSRSEMNVSTLELGDSALYLCASSFRDRGLYEQYFGPGTRLTVT.

This clonotype has ten or more counts. The rearrangement joins TRBV28 to TRBJ1-1; maybe TRBD1 (6 bases). The germline gives CDR1 MDHEN, CDR2 SYDVKM. The CDR3 contains 15 residues. Deletions cut 3 bases from V and 5 bases from J, with 16 bases between. The CDR3 nucleotides read TGTGCCAGCAGTTTTGGTAGAACAGGGCGAACTGAAGCTTTCTTT. Encoded protein: CASSFGRTGRTEAFF.

This clonotype was counted many times. The rearrangement uses TRBV5-1 and TRBJ2-3; no clear D. Germline V CDR1 and CDR2: SGHRS, YFSETQ. Trimming cost V 1 base and J 5 bases, with 2 bases left between them. The CDR3 is made up of 11 amino acids. The CDR3 reads CASSLIDTQYF. CDR3 DNA: TGCGCCAGCAGCTTGATAGATACGCAGTATTTT. The variable domain in full, completed from reference TRBV5-1 and TRBJ2-3, reads KAGVTQTPRYLIKTRGQQVTLSCSPISGHRSVSWYQQTPGQGLQFLFEYFSETQRNKGNFPGRFSGRQFSNSRSEMNVSTLELGDSALYLCASSLIDTQYFGPGTRLTVL.

This clonotype was seen repeatedly, ten times or more. The chain uses TRBV5-8 and TRBJ1-5; possible D gene TRBD1, 6 bases. Trimming cost V 0 bases and J 3 bases, with 16 bases left between them. Germline CDR1 reads SGHTS; CDR2 reads YDEGEE. The CDR3 is made up of 17 amino acids. The CDR3 DNA is TGTGCCAGCAGCTTGGCAGGTGGGCGGGACACCAATCAGCCCCAGCATTTT. This codes for CASSLAGGRDTNQPQHF.

This clonotype was seen repeatedly, ten times or more. The gene calls are TRBV7-3 and TRBJ2-1; no definite D call. The CDR3 loop spans 13 amino acids. Germline values: CDR1 SGHTA, CDR2 FQGTGA. V was clipped by 2 bases and J by 8 bases, with 10 bases between them. CDR3 region: CASSLDTHDEQFF. The CDR3 coding sequence is TGTGCCAGCAGCTTAGATACCCACGATGAGCAGTTCTTC.

This clonotype was observed at least ten times. The CDR3 loop reads CASSLAEPGGEQFF. CDR3 coding DNA: TGCGCCAGCAGTTTAGCAGAGCCAGGCGGCGAGCAGTTCTTC. The chain has TRBV5-1 and TRBJ2-1; D remains ambiguous. This CDR3 has 14 amino acids. Trimming cost V 5 bases and J 10 bases, with 19 bases left between them. Germline V gene sequence: CDR1 SGHRS, CDR2 YFSETQ.

This clonotype was counted ten times or more. The chain employs TRBV5-1 and TRBJ1-2; 7 bases are a match to TRBD1. Trimming cost V 4 bases and J 3 bases; bases outside gene matches: 6. This CDR3 comprises 14 residues. The germline CDR1 and CDR2 sequences are SGHRS and YFSETQ. CDR3 protein: CASSRSGTDYGYTF. In DNA, the CDR3 is TGCGCCAGCAGCAGATCCGGGACAGACTATGGCTACACCTTC. Variable domain in full (rest from reference TRBV5-1 and TRBJ1-2): KAGVTQTPRYLIKTRGQQVTLSCSPISGHRSVSWYQQTPGQGLQFLFEYFSETQRNKGNFPGRFSGRQFSNSRSEMNVSTLELGDSALYLCASSRSGTDYGYTFGSGTRLTVV.

This clonotype was seen repeatedly, ten times or more. The chain is built from TRBV5-1 and TRBJ2-5; the D is unclear. Trimming took 2 bases from V and 3 from J, leaving 5 bases between them. Germline-derived CDR1 and CDR2 are SGHRS and YFSETQ. The CDR3 consists of 12 residues. CDR3 amino acids: CASSFSEETQYF. CDR3 sequence (DNA): TGCGCCAGCAGCTTTAGTGAAGAGACCCAGTACTTC.

In this sample, this clonotype turned up many times. The gene calls are TRBV15 and TRBJ2-5; D is uncertain. V lost 8 bases to trimming and J lost 4 bases, with 14 bases between them. Per germline, CDR1 LNHNV and CDR2 YYDKDF (reference sequence). CDR3 length: 13 amino acids. CDR3 residues: CATAKANRETQYF. DNA for the CDR3: TGTGCCACCGCCAAGGCTAATAGAGAGACCCAGTACTTC.

This clonotype has ten or more counts. J is TRBJ1-5 and V is TRBV27; D gene uncertain. Germline V gives CDR1 MNHEY, CDR2 SMNVEV (reference sequence). This CDR3 comprises 13 residues. Trimming removed 3 bases at V and 6 bases at J, with 9 bases between. CDR3 DNA: TGTGCCAGCAGTTTCCGACGGGGTCAGCCCCAGCATTTT. Amino acid sequence: CASSFRRGQPQHF.

This clonotype was counted at least ten times. The chain links TRBV5-1 to TRBJ2-7; 9 positions match TRBD1. V lost 0 bases to trimming and J lost 1 base; unmatched junction nucleotides: 2. The CDR3 sequence is 15 residues long. Germline CDR1 reads SGHRS; CDR2 reads YFSETQ. CDR3: CASSLGTGVSYEQYF. In nucleotides, the CDR3 is TGCGCCAGCAGCTTGGGGACAGGGGTATCCTACGAGCAGTACTTC. The full variable domain, completed using reference TRBV5-1 and TRBJ2-7, is KAGVTQTPRYLIKTRGQQVTLSCSPISGHRSVSWYQQTPGQGLQFLFEYFSETQRNKGNFPGRFSGRQFSNSRSEMNVSTLELGDSALYLCASSLGTGVSYEQYFGPGTRLTVT.

This clonotype was counted at least ten times. V gene TRBV2 combines with J gene TRBJ2-2; 8 bases map to TRBD1. With V trimmed by 7 bases and J by 4 bases, 8 bases remained unmatched. The CDR3 extends over 15 amino acids. Germline CDR1 and CDR2: SNHLY and FYNNEI. CDR3 sequence: CASTQGAISTGELFF. The CDR3 nucleotides read TGTGCCAGCACTCAGGGGGCAATCAGCACCGGGGAGCTGTTTTTT.

This clonotype appeared many times. This chain joins TRBV11-2 and TRBJ1-2, with 9 bases identical to TRBD1. The CDR3 is 19 residues long. Germline V lookup: CDR1 SGHAT, CDR2 FQNNGV. J lost 0 bases, V lost 4 bases, and 15 bases had no gene match. CDR3 sequence (DNA): TGTGCCAGCAGCTCAAGGACAGGGGCCTTATCTCCAGCTAACTATGGCTACACCTTC. This sequence encodes CASSSRTGALSPANYGYTF.

This clonotype was counted ten times or more. V usage is TRBV4-1 and J usage is TRBJ1-2; D ambiguous. Trimming took 0 bases from V and 4 from J, leaving 15 bases between them. From germline, CDR1 is MGHRA and CDR2 YSYEKL. CDR3 length: 16 amino acids. For the CDR3, the DNA is TGCGCCAGCAGCCAAGACTCGGCAAGGGTAATCTATGGCTACACCTTC. Its protein product is CASSQDSARVIYGYTF.

This clonotype showed up many times. This chain uses TRBV7-8 with TRBJ1-2; D is unclear. Germline values: CDR1 SGHVS, CDR2 FQNEAQ. Trimming took 5 bases from V and 6 from J, leaving 13 bases between them. The length of the CDR3 is 13 residues. The DNA for the CDR3 is TGTGCCAGCAGCCGGCGAGGGAATAATGGCTACACCTTC. It yields the protein CASSRRGNNGYTF.

This clonotype has ten or more counts. The genes are TRBV5-1 and TRBJ2-1; TRBD1 might be the D (6 bases). The V and J ends lost 4 bases and 6 bases respectively, with 14 bases between them. The CDR3 is made up of 14 amino acids. CDR1 and CDR2 (germline): SGHRS, YFSETQ. In DNA, the CDR3 is TGCGCCAGCAGCACAATGACAGGTAGCAATGAGCAGTTCTTC. Translating it yields CASSTMTGSNEQFF. The full variable domain, in which reference TRBV5-1 and TRBJ2-1 provide the parts outside the CDR3, is KAGVTQTPRYLIKTRGQQVTLSCSPISGHRSVSWYQQTPGQGLQFLFEYFSETQRNKGNFPGRFSGRQFSNSRSEMNVSTLELGDSALYLCASSTMTGSNEQFFGPGTRLTVL.

Ten or more counts support this clonotype. V is TRBV3-1 and J is TRBJ1-6, with D unclear. Germline-derived CDR1 and CDR2 are LGHDT and YNNKEL (reference sequence). Trimming took off 3 bases at V and 12 bases at J, with 9 bases between the two ends. The CDR3 spans 12 residues. CDR3 DNA: TGTGCCAGCAGCCATGGGTTTGGACCCCTCCACTTT. This translates into CASSHGFGPLHF.